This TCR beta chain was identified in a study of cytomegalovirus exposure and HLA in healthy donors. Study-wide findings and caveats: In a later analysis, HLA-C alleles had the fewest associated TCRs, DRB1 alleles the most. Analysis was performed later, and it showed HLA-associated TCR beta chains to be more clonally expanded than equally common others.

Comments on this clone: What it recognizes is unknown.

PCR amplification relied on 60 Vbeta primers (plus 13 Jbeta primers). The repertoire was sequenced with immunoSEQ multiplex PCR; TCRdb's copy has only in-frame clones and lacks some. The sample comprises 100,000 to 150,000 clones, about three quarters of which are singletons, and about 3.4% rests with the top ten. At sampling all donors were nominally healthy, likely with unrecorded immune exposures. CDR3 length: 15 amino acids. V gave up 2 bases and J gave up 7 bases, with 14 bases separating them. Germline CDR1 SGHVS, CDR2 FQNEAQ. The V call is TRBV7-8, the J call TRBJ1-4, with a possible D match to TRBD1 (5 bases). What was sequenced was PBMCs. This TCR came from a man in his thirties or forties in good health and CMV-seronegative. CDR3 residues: CASSLWRDGGEKLFF. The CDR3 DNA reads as TGTGCCAGCAGCTTATGGAGGGACGGAGGTGAAAAACTGTTTTTT. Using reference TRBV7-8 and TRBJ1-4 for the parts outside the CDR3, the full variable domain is GAGVSQSPRYKVAKRGQDVALRCDPISGHVSLFWYQQALGQGPEFLTYFQNEAQLDKSGLPSDRFFAERPEGSVSTLKIQRTQQEDSAVYLCASSLWRDGGEKLFFGSGTQLSVL.